The 6 T cell receptor beta chains below all came from one sample that was sequenced in a study of CD8+ T cells in alopecia areata. Treatment defined: oral pan-JAK inhibitor, 5-10 mg twice daily. Isolated RNA was reverse transcribed into cDNA used as the sequencing template. Sequenced by immunoSEQ multiplex PCR; TCRdb stores in-frame clones only, minus some. Found here are 90,000 to 120,000 clones, about 83% of them singletons; the top ten hold over 20%. The sequencing here drew on CD8+ T cells sorted from blood, taken at week 24, from a patient treated with tofacitinib. Receptors were obtained from a human donor with alopecia areata.

The chain employs TRBV7-9 and TRBJ1-1; the D gene is possibly TRBD1 (5 bases). The CDR3 length is 14 residues. Germline V gene data show CDR1 as SEHNR and CDR2 as FQNEAQ (reference sequence). Deletions cut 1 base from V and 4 bases from J, with 10 bases between. The CDR3 nucleotides read TGTGCCAGCAGCTTAGGGGACGGGGCCACTGAAGCTTTCTTT. Amino acids: CASSLGDGATEAFF.

This clone was seen a few times. CDR3 coding DNA: TGTGCCAGCAGCCGTGAGTTACAGCTGAACACCGGGGAGCTGTTTTTT. It specifies CASSRELQLNTGELFF. The chain recombines TRBV9 with TRBJ2-2; no clear D gene. The CDR3 runs 16 residues. Between the trimmed V and J ends, which lost 4 bases and 1 base, there was a span of 14 bases. Germline V lookup: CDR1 SGDLS, CDR2 YYNGEE.

The V gene is TRBV30, the J gene TRBJ2-7; no firm D call. This CDR3 spans 11 amino acids. The germline CDR1 and CDR2 sequences are GTSNPN and SVGIG (reference sequence). The V and J ends lost 4 bases and 3 bases respectively, with 7 bases between them. The CDR3 loop reads CAWIGNYEQYF. The CDR3 DNA is TGTGCCTGGATTGGAAACTACGAGCAGTACTTC.

V and J are TRBV5-1 and TRBJ2-1; weak D call: TRBD2 (6 bases). The CDR3 runs 15 residues. V gave up 4 bases and J gave up 0 bases, with 11 bases separating them. In germline, CDR1 is SGHRS, CDR2 YFSETQ. CDR3 residues: CASSLDYYSYNEQFF. The CDR3 nucleotides read TGCGCCAGCAGCCTGGACTATTACTCCTACAATGAGCAGTTCTTC.

The rearrangement uses TRBV7-9 and TRBJ2-3; 9 bases line up with TRBD2. V dropped 5 bases and J dropped 0; count of bases not matched to a gene: 6. This CDR3 has 16 residues. Germline V gene data show CDR1 as SEHNR and CDR2 as FQNEAQ (reference sequence). The CDR3, as DNA: TGTGCCAGCAGCCCCAGACTAGCGGCTAGCACAGATACGCAGTATTTT. It encodes CASSPRLAASTDTQYF.

This clone came up a few times. The chain joins TRBV19 to TRBJ1-2; D ambiguous. The germline CDR1 and CDR2 sequences are LNHDA and SQIVND (reference sequence). V gave up 5 bases and J gave up 4 bases, with 11 bases separating them. This CDR3 spans 13 amino acids. CDR3 DNA: TGTGCCAGTAGTGCGGGCCCCCCCTATGGCTACACCTTC. This translates into CASSAGPPYGYTF.